Listed here are 20 T cell receptor beta chains from one sample, sequenced in a study of T cells in Graves' hyperthyroidism and ophthalmopathy. Amplification of TCR beta CDR3 regions used RNA as the template. An initial round of RT-PCR targeting the TCR CDR3 relied on the HTBI primer set. TCRdb ran MiXCR on the multiplex PCR reads and lists one entry per CDR3 protein. The sample yields 380,000 or so distinct CDR3 sequences, roughly 13% seen once. Sequenced input: blood. Source of these receptors: a man aged 25-45 years with Graves' hyperthyroidism that later progressed to Graves' ophthalmopathy.

This clonotype showed up just a few times. The chain has TRBV5-1 and TRBJ2-3; 10 bases are a match to TRBD2. Trimming at V came to 4 bases and at J to 5 bases, leaving 13 bases not matched to a gene. Germline V gene sequence: CDR1 SGHRS, CDR2 YFSETQ. The CDR3 loop spans 17 amino acids. CDR3 in amino acids: CASSPGRSGGAGDTQYF. The CDR3 coding sequence is TGCGCCAGCAGCCCCGGGAGGAGCGGGGGGGCCGGAGATACGCAGTATTTT.

The V gene is TRBV24-1, the J gene TRBJ2-1; tentatively, D is TRBD2 (5 bases). V dropped 4 bases and J dropped 0 bases, with 9 bases sitting between them. The CDR3 spans 15 residues. Per the germline V gene, CDR1 is KGHDR and CDR2 is SFDVKD. The CDR3 DNA follows: TGTGCCACCAGTGACCCGGGAAACTCCTACAATGAGCAGTTCTTC. It translates to CATSDPGNSYNEQFF.

This clonotype was recorded many times. The V call is TRBV5-5, the J call TRBJ1-1, with a weak D call TRBD1 (6 bases). Per germline, CDR1 SGHKS and CDR2 YYEKEE (reference sequence). Between the trimmed V and J ends, which lost 5 bases and 1 base, there was a span of 15 bases. The CDR3 loop spans 15 amino acids. The CDR3: CASSLQGGGNTEAFF. The CDR3 bases are TGTGCCAGCAGTTTACAGGGAGGGGGGAACACTGAAGCTTTCTTT.

This clonotype was detected only a few times. V is TRBV7-8 and J is TRBJ2-7; 7 bases fit TRBD1. This CDR3 has 14 residues. Germline loops: CDR1 SGHVS, CDR2 FQNEAQ. V lost 4 bases and J lost 2; bases outside the gene matches: 5. The CDR3 reads CASSSHRGPYEQYF. CDR3 nucleotides: TGTGCCAGCAGCTCCCACAGGGGCCCCTACGAGCAGTACTTC.

The genes are TRBV28 and TRBJ2-3, with 7 bases matching TRBD1. The CDR3 loop spans 14 amino acids. Germline trimming cut 7 bases from V and 3 bases from J; bases unmatched to any gene: 7. Per germline, CDR1 MDHEN and CDR2 SYDVKM. CDR3 in amino acids: CASTTGTATDTQYF. The CDR3, as DNA: TGTGCCAGCACTACCGGGACAGCTACAGATACGCAGTATTTT.

This chain joins TRBV9 and TRBJ2-3; 7 bases match TRBD2. Germline V CDR1 and CDR2: SGDLS, YYNGEE. There are 16 residues in the CDR3. Losses at the gene ends were 0 bases for V and 1 base for J; bases not matched to a gene: 5. CDR3 DNA: TGTGCCAGCAGCGTAGGGGGCGGGGGTGGCACAGATACGCAGTATTTT. This codes for CASSVGGGGGTDTQYF.

This clonotype came up many times. V gene TRBV12-3 or TRBV12-4 combines with J gene TRBJ1-5; possible D gene TRBD1, 6 bases. The CDR3 runs 15 residues. Trimming took off 5 bases at V and 0 bases at J, with 11 bases between the two ends. CDR3 in DNA: TGTGCCAGCAGTACCTCAGGGGATAGCAATCAGCCCCAGCATTTT. This sequence encodes CASSTSGDSNQPQHF.

Note on this clonotype: This may stem from a read error, because a much larger clone lies one nucleotide away. The rearrangement uses TRBV30 and TRBJ2-7, with unresolved D. The CDR3 contains 16 residues. Trimming left V 4 bases short and J 2 bases short, with 21 bases between. Per the germline V gene, CDR1 is GTSNPN and CDR2 is SVGIG (reference sequence). The CDR3 sequence: CAWTPSPGLVPYEQYF. Written as DNA, the CDR3 is TGTGCCTGGACCCCCTCCCCGGGCCTGGTTCCCTACGAGCAGTACTTC.

At least ten counts were recorded for this clonotype. The chain carries TRBV13 and TRBJ2-7; TRBD2 is a possible D gene (5 bases). The CDR3 is 13 amino acids. Trimming cost V 6 bases and J 0 bases, with 9 bases left between them. CDR1 is PRHDT and CDR2 is FYEKMQ in the germline V gene (reference sequence). DNA for the CDR3: TGTGCCAGCAGGGGAGAGAGCTCCTACGAGCAGTACTTC. Translated, it gives CASRGESSYEQYF.

Only a few counts were recorded for this clonotype. The gene calls are TRBV3-1 and TRBJ2-7, with D perhaps matching TRBD2 (5 bases). Between the trimmed V and J ends, which lost 8 bases and 1 base, there was a span of 12 bases. The CDR3 consists of 13 residues. In germline, CDR1 is LGHDT, CDR2 YNNKEL (reference sequence). CDR3 bases: TGTGCCAGCGGGAGCCACAATTCCTACGAGCAGTACTTC. It is translated as CASGSHNSYEQYF.

This clonotype was counted only a few times. The V gene is TRBV11-3, the J gene TRBJ2-6, with D perhaps being TRBD1 or TRBD2 (5 bases each). Trimming left V 5 bases short and J 0 bases short, with 14 bases between. Per germline, CDR1 SGHNT and CDR2 YENEEA. The CDR3 totals 17 residues. The CDR3 region is CASSARDVSSGANVLTF. Written as DNA, the CDR3 is TGTGCCAGCAGCGCCCGGGACGTATCCTCTGGGGCCAACGTCCTGACTTTC. Variable domain in full (rest from reference TRBV11-3 and TRBJ2-6): EAGVVQSPRYKIIEKKQPVAFWCNPISGHNTLYWYLQNLGQGPELLIRYENEEAVDDSQLPKDRFSAERLKGVDSTLKIQPAELGDSAVYLCASSARDVSSGANVLTFGAGSRLTVL.

This clonotype was counted at least ten times. This chain connects TRBV29-1 to TRBJ2-1; 7 nucleotides agree with TRBD2. CDR3 length: 13 residues. Germline V gene data show CDR1 as SQVTM and CDR2 as ANQGSEA. Trimming took 6 bases from V and 5 from J; bases not matched to a gene: 7. The CDR3 reads CSVAGLKDNEQFF. CDR3 sequence (DNA): TGCAGCGTGGCGGGACTAAAGGACAATGAGCAGTTCTTC.

This clonotype has at least ten counts. The chain recombines TRBV5-1 with TRBJ1-2, with D unresolved. With 4 bases removed from V and 6 bases from J, the gap between germline ends came to 13 bases. Germline lookup yields CDR1 SGHRS and CDR2 YFSETQ. The CDR3 spans 13 residues. The CDR3 here is CASSLSGGNGYTF. The CDR3, as DNA: TGCGCCAGCAGCCTTTCCGGAGGGAATGGCTACACCTTC.

This clonotype was counted at least ten times. J is TRBJ1-2 and V is TRBV12-3 or TRBV12-4; no clear D. Trimming took 2 bases from V and 8 from J, leaving 18 bases between them. CDR3 size: 15 residues. The chain's CDR3 is CASSLKGVRHYGYTF. The CDR3 nucleotides read TGTGCCAGCAGTTTAAAAGGCGTCAGGCATTACGGCTACACCTTC.

There are many counts of this clonotype. The rearrangement uses TRBV11-1 and TRBJ2-1, with D perhaps TRBD1 (5 bases). Between the trimmed V and J ends, which lost 5 bases and 6 bases, there was a span of 20 bases. Germline CDR1 reads SGHAT; CDR2 reads FQDESV (reference sequence). There are 16 residues in the CDR3. The CDR3 reads CASSRVAGWPGNEQFF. CDR3 in DNA: TGTGCCAGCAGCCGCGTAGCAGGGTGGCCTGGCAATGAGCAGTTCTTC.

The chain recombines TRBV30 with TRBJ1-2; weak D call: TRBD1 (5 bases). Trimming pared 5 bases from V and 8 bases from J, leaving 6 bases between. The CDR3 is 9 residues long. Germline lookup yields CDR1 GTSNPN and CDR2 SVGIG (reference sequence). The CDR3 loop reads CAWGGGYTF. The CDR3 DNA reads as TGTGCCTGGGGGGGGGGCTACACCTTC. Filled out from reference TRBV30 and TRBJ1-2, the complete variable domain reads SQTIHQWPATLVQPVGSPLSLECTVEGTSNPNLYWYRQAAGRGLQLLFYSVGIGQISSEVPQNLSASRPQDRQFILSSKKLLLSDSGFYLCAWGGGYTFGSGTRLTVV.

The rearrangement joins TRBV6-9 to TRBJ1-5; maybe TRBD1 (6 bases). Germline V gene sequence: CDR1 MNHGY, CDR2 SVAAGI. The ends were cut back, 3 bases at V and 5 bases at J, with 11 bases in the middle. The CDR3 is 14 residues long. CDR3 protein: CASSYGAGDQPQHF. The CDR3, as DNA: TGTGCCAGCAGTTACGGGGCAGGGGATCAGCCCCAGCATTTT.

The CDR3 loop reads CASSLRTGVEKLFF. The CDR3 DNA is TGTGCCAGCAGTTTACGGACAGGGGTTGAAAAACTGTTTTTT. The V gene is TRBV12-3 or TRBV12-4, the J gene TRBJ1-4, with 9 nucleotides matching TRBD1. The CDR3 runs to 14 residues. The junction had 2 bases not matched to a gene; V was cut back by 2 bases and J by 7 bases.

This clonotype was picked up a small number of times. The rearrangement joins TRBV7-2 to TRBJ2-2; TRBD2 might be the D (6 bases). The V gene lost 0 bases and the J gene lost 7 bases, with 15 bases spanning the gap. Germline V gene lookup returns CDR1 SGHTA and CDR2 FQGNSA. There are 16 residues in the CDR3. The CDR3 sequence: CASSLAGQSEGGELFF. The CDR3 region has the DNA TGTGCCAGCAGCTTAGCGGGTCAGTCGGAGGGCGGGGAGCTGTTTTTT. Combining the CDR3 with reference TRBV7-2 and TRBJ2-2 gives the whole variable domain GAGVSQSPSNKVTEKGKDVELRCDPISGHTALYWYRQSLGQGLEFLIYFQGNSAPDKSGLPSDRFSAERTGGSVSTLTIQRTQQEDSAVYLCASSLAGQSEGGELFFGEGSRLTVL.

This chain joins TRBV6-5 and TRBJ1-2; the match to TRBD1 covers 9 bases. The germline CDR1 and CDR2 sequences are MNHEY and SVGAGI. The V gene end was trimmed by 0 bases and the J gene end by 7 bases; junction bases not matched to a gene: 3. This CDR3 has 14 amino acids. DNA for the CDR3: TGTGCCAGCAGTTACTCGGGACAGGGAGTTGGCTACACCTTC. It codes for CASSYSGQGVGYTF.